The entry that follows covers one T cell receptor beta chain sequence. Its specificity is not known. This sample stems from a study of regulatory T cells. Study observations and caveats: In CD3G-deficient patients, conventional CD4+ T cells were enriched for hydrophobic CDR3 residues at positions 6 and 7.

V was shortened by 0 bases and J by 0 bases, with 13 bases between the two germline ends. This CDR3 spans 17 amino acids. The germline V gene encodes CDR1 SGHTA and CDR2 FQGNSA. The primer mix had 52 TRBV and 13 TRBJ primers. Profiled with immunoSEQ multiplex PCR; TCRdb holds only in-frame clones, not every one. This table holds 32,000 or so clones, around 90% found once. The V call is TRBV7-2, the J call TRBJ2-3, with a tentative D call TRBD2 (6 bases). Specimen: conventional CD4+ T cells sorted from blood. The sequence was collected from a person aged 18 to 35 with CD3G deficiency. DNA for the CDR3: TGTGCCAGCAGCTTAGCTAGCGGATCCCTTAGCACAGATACGCAGTATTTT. Protein sequence: CASSLASGSLSTDTQYF.